This T cell receptor beta chain derives from a study of shared clonotypes between healthy human individuals. The study, taken as a whole, reports: Only blood samples were collected, and tissue repertoires likely differ.

Input per replicate PCR of unsorted PBMC was approximately 300 ng DNA, corresponding to 33,000 or so T cell genomes. Clones were sequenced by immunoSEQ multiplex PCR, and TCRdb holds only the in-frame ones, with some missing. In the table there are about 510,000 clones, 60% to 80% of which are singletons. The V and J ends lost 5 bases and 1 base respectively, with 19 bases between them. CDR1 is MNHEY and CDR2 is SMNVEV in the germline V gene (reference sequence). This CDR3 contains 17 residues. Regarding this clone: Its antigen is undetermined.

There were no recent acute infections or vaccinations among the donors, who were healthy HIV-negative adults. Samples left unsorted employed 80 million to 95 million PBMCs for genomic DNA. The specimen sequenced was PBMCs. This clonotype originated in a woman aged 40 to 49 in good health. Some clones in this sample may be carry-over from other donors' samples. This chain uses TRBV27 with TRBJ2-3, with D maybe TRBD1 (5 bases). The CDR3, as DNA: TGTGCCAGCAGTCCCTTCGTCCCAGGGTTTGGCACAGATACGCAGTATTTT. Its protein is CASSPFVPGFGTDTQYF.